This T cell receptor (beta chain) was recorded in a study of blood T cells in healthy people across ages. Regarding the study as a whole: A roughly linear age-dependent decrease characterized TCR beta diversity per million T cells.

Peripheral blood was drawn, approximately 9.7 milliliters per donor. At least 6.5 million PBMCs were isolated per sample. Alongside a J-beta primer mix, a sample-barcoded 5' primer served in a second PCR lasting roughly 6 to 11 cycles. Using its own MiXCR run on the 5' RACE reads, TCRdb lists one record per CDR3 protein. The repertoire holds about 1,600,000 distinct CDR3 sequences, with approximately 38% as singletons. The table lists this clonotype with a count of one. Its matching antigen is unknown. Sequencing used blood. This TCR came from a woman between 18 and 29 years old in good health.

The CDR3 region has the DNA TGTGCCGGAGCTAGCGGGGGGCGGAATGAGCAGTTCTTC. The encoded protein is CAGASGGRNEQFF. The V gene is TRBV2, the J gene TRBJ2-1; 11 bases agree with TRBD2. After removal of 11 bases from V and 7 bases from J, the junction contained 7 bases not matched to a gene. The CDR3 runs 13 residues. Germline values: CDR1 SNHLY, CDR2 FYNNEI.